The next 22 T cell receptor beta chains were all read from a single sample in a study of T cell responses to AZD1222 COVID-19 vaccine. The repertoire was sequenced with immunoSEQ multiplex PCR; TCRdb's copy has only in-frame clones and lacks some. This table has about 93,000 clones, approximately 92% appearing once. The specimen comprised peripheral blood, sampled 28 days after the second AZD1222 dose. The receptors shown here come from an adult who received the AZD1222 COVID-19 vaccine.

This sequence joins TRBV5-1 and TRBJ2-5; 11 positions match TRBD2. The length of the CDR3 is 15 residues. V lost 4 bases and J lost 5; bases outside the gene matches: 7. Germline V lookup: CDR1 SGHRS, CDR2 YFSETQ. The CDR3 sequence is CASSDSGGADETQYF. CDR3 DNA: TGCGCCAGCAGCGATAGCGGGGGGGCAGACGAGACCCAGTACTTC.

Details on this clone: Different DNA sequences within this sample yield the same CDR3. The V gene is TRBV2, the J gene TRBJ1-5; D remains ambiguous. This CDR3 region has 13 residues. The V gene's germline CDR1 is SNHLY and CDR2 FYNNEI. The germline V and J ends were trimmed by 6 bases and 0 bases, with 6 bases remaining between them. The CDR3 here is CASRRDSNQPQHF. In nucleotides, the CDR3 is TGTGCCAGCAGAAGGGATAGCAATCAGCCCCAGCATTTT.

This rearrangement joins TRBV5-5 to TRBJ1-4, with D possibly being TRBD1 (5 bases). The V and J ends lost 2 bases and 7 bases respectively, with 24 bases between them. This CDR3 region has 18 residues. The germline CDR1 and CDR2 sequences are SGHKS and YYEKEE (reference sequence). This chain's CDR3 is CASSFWQGVTPGSEKLFF. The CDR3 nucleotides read TGTGCCAGCAGCTTCTGGCAGGGCGTCACCCCGGGCAGTGAAAAACTGTTTTTT.

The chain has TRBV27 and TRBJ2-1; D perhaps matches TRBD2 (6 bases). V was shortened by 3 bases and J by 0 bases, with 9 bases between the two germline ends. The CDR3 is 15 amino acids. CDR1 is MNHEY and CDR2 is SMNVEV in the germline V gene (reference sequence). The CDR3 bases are TGTGCCAGCAGTTTGCGGGGCGACTCCTACAATGAGCAGTTCTTC. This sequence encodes CASSLRGDSYNEQFF.

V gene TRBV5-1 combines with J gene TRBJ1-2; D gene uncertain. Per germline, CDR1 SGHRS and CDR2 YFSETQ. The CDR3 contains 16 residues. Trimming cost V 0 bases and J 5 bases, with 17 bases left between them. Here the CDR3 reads CASSLAGRVAAYGYTF. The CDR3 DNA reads TGCGCCAGCAGCTTGGCCGGTAGGGTGGCTGCATATGGCTACACCTTC.

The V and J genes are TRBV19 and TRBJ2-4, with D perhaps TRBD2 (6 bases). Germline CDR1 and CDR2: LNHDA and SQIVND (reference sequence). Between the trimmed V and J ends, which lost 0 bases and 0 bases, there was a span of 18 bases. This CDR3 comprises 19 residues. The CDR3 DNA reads TGTGCCAGTAGTATAGAAGGGACTGTAAGTTCTTTAGCCAAAAACATTCAGTACTTC. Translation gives CASSIEGTVSSLAKNIQYF. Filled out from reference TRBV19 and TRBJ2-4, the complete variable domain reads DGGITQSPKYLFRKEGQNVTLSCEQNLNHDAMYWYRQDPGQGLRLIYYSQIVNDFQKGDIAEGYSVSREKKESFPLTVTSAQKNPTAFYLCASSIEGTVSSLAKNIQYFGAGTRLSVL.

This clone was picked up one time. CDR3 amino acids: CASSQDVNQPQHF. The CDR3 coding sequence is TGTGCCAGCAGCCAAGATGTCAATCAGCCCCAGCATTTT. The rearrangement uses TRBV3-1 (or the pseudogene TRBV3-2) and TRBJ1-5; no clear D. CDR3 length: 13 residues. V was shortened by 0 bases and J by 3 bases, with 3 bases between the two germline ends. CDR1 and CDR2 from the germline V gene are LGHDT and YNNKEL (reference sequence).

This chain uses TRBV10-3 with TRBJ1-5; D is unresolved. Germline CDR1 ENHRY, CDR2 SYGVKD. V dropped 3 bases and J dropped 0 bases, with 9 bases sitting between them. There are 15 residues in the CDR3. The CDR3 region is CAISEGPNSNQPQHF. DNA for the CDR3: TGTGCCATCAGTGAAGGACCAAATAGCAATCAGCCCCAGCATTTT.

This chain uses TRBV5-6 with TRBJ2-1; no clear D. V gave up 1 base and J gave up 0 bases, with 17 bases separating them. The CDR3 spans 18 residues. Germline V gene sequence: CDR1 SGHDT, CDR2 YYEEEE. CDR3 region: CASSLWHRYTRSYNEQFF. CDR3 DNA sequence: TGTGCCAGCAGCTTGTGGCACCGTTATACCCGCTCCTACAATGAGCAGTTCTTC. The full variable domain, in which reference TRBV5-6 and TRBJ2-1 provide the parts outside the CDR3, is DAGVTQSPTHLIKTRGQQVTLRCSPKSGHDTVSWYQQALGQGPQFIFQYYEEEERQRGNFPDRFSGHQFPNYSSELNVNALLLGDSALYLCASSLWHRYTRSYNEQFFGPGTRLTVL.

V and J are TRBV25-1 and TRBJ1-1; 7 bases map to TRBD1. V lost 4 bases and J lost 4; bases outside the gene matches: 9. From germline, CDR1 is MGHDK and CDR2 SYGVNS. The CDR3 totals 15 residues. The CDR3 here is CASSGQGFGVTEAFF. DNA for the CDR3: TGTGCCAGCAGTGGACAGGGTTTTGGTGTCACTGAAGCTTTCTTT.

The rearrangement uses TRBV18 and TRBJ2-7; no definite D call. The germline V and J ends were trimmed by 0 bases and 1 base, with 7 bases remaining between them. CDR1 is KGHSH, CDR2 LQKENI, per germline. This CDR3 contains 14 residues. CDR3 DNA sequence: TGTGCCAGCTCACCACCGGCCAGATCCTACGAGCAGTACTTC. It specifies CASSPPARSYEQYF.

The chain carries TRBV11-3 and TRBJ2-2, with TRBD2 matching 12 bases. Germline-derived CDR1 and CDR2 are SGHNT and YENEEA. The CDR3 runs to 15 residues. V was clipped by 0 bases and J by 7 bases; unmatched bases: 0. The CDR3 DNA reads TGTGCCAGCAGCTTAGAGACTAGCGGGAGCGGGGAGCTGTTTTTT. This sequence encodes CASSLETSGSGELFF.

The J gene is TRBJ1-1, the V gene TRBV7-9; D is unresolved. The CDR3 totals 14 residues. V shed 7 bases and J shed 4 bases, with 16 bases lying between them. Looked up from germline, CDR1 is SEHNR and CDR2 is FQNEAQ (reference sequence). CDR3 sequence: CASNAGLRTTEAFF. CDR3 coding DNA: TGTGCCAGCAACGCCGGCCTCAGGACCACTGAAGCTTTCTTT. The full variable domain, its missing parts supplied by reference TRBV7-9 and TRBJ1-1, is DTGVSQNPRHKITKRGQNVTFRCDPISEHNRLYWYRQTLGQGPEFLTYFQNEAQLEKSRLLSDRFSAERPKGSFSTLEIQRTEQGDSAMYLCASNAGLRTTEAFFGQGTRLTVV.

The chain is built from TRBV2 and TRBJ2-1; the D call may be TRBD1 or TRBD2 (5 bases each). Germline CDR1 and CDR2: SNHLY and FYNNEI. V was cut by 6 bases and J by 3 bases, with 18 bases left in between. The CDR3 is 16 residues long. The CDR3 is CASSGAEGRGYNEQFF. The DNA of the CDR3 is TGTGCCAGCAGCGGCGCTGAGGGGAGAGGCTACAATGAGCAGTTCTTC. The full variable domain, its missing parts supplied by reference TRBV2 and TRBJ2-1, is EPEVTQTPSHQVTQMGQEVILRCVPISNHLYFYWYRQILGQKVEFLVSFYNNEISEKSEIFDDQFSVERPDGSNFTLKIRSTKLEDSAMYFCASSGAEGRGYNEQFFGPGTRLTVL.

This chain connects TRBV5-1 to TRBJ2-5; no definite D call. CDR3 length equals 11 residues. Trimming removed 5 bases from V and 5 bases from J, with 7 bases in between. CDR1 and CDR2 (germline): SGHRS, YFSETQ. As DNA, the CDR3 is TGCGCCAGCAGTTCAGCGGAGACCCAGTACTTC. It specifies CASSSAETQYF.

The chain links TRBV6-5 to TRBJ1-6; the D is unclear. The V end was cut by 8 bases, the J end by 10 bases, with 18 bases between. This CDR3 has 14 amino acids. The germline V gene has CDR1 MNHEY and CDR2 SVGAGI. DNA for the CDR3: TGTGCCAGCCATTTGTTGGGTTCAGGATCACCCCTCCACTTT. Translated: CASHLLGSGSPLHF.

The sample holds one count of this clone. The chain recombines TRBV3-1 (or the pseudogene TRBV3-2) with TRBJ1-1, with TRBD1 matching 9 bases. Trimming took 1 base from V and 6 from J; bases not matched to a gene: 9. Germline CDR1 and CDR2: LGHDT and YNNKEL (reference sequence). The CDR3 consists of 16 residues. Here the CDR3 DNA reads TGTGCCAGCAGCCAAGGTACCGGACAGGGGAAGGCTGAAGCTTTCTTT. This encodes CASSQGTGQGKAEAFF.

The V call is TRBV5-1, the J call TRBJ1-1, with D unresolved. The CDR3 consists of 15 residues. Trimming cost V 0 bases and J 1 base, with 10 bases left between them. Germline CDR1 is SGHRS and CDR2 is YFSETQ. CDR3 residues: CASSLVATGNTEAFF. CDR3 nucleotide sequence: TGCGCCAGCAGCTTGGTGGCCACGGGGAACACTGAAGCTTTCTTT.

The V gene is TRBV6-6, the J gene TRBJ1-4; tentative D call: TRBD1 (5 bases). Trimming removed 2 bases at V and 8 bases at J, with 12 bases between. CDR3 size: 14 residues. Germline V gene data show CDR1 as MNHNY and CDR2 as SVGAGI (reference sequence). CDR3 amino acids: CASSYGAGREKLFF. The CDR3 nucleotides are TGTGCCAGCAGTTACGGGGCCGGAAGAGAAAAACTGTTTTTT.

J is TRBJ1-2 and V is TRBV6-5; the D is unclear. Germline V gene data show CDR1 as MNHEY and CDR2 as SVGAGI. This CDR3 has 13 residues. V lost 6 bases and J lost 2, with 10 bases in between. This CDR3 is CASSLSGNYGYTF. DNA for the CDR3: TGTGCCAGCAGCCTCAGCGGGAACTATGGCTACACCTTC.

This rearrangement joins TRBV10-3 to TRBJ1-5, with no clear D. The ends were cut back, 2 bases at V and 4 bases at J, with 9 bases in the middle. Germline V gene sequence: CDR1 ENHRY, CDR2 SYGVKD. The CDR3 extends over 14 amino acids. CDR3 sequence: CAISEGMGNQPQHF. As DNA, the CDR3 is TGTGCCATCAGTGAGGGGATGGGGAATCAGCCCCAGCATTTT.

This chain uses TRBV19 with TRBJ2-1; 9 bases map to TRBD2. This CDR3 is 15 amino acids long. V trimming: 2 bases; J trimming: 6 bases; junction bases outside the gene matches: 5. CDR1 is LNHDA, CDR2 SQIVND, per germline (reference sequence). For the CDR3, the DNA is TGTGCCAGTAGTATACTCAGCGGGAGGAGCAATGAGCAGTTCTTC. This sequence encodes CASSILSGRSNEQFF.